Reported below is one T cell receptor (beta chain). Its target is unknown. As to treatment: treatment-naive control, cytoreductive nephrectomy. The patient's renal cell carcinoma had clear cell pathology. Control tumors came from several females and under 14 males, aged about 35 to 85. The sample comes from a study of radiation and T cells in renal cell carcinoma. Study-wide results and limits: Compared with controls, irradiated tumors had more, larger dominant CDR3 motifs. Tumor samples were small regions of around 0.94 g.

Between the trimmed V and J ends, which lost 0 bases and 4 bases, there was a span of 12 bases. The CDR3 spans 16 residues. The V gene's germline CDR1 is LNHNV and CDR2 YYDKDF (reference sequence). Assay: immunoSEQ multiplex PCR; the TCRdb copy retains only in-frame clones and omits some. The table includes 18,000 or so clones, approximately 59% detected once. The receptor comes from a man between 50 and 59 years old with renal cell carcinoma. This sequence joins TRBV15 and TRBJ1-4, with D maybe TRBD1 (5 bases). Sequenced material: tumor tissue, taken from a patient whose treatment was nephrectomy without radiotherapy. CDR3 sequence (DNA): TGTGCCACCAGCAGAGATCAAGGGGCCCTTAATGAAAAACTGTTTTTT. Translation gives CATSRDQGALNEKLFF.